These 18 T cell receptor beta chains were all obtained from the same sample, sequenced in a study of blood T cell repertoires in COVID-19. Sequencing was performed with immunoSEQ multiplex PCR; in TCRdb, only in-frame clones are kept and a portion is missing. The table shows 70,000 to 100,000 clones, with over 70% occurring only once. Sequenced input: peripheral blood. These receptor sequences come from a woman aged 45 to 65 with acute or convalescent COVID-19.

This clone was counted once. CDR3 DNA: TGTGCCAGCAGCACCGACACTCCAGCTGGCTACACCTTC. It is translated as CASSTDTPAGYTF. The chain is built from TRBV9 and TRBJ1-2, with D hard to call. V shed 4 bases and J shed 7 bases, with 14 bases lying between them. CDR3 size: 13 residues. The germline V gene encodes CDR1 SGDLS and CDR2 YYNGEE.

This clone was seen just once. V and J are TRBV14 and TRBJ2-7; 10 bases are a match to TRBD1. Germline V gene data show CDR1 as SGHDN and CDR2 as FVKESK. The CDR3 has 14 residues. The V gene end was trimmed by 4 bases and the J gene end by 6 bases; junction bases not matched to a gene: 6. The CDR3 nucleotides are TGTGCCAGCAGCCTCTCCGGACAGGGGGGCGAGCAGTACTTC. It is translated as CASSLSGQGGEQYF.

V and J are TRBV5-1 and TRBJ2-5; D may be TRBD2 (5 bases). Trimming took 1 base from V and 5 from J, leaving 15 bases between them. The CDR3 is made up of 15 amino acids. Germline V gives CDR1 SGHRS, CDR2 YFSETQ. The CDR3 is CASSLSGSLDETQYF. In DNA form, the CDR3 reads TGCGCCAGCAGCTTGTCGGGGAGCCTTGACGAGACCCAGTACTTC. Variable domain in full (rest from reference TRBV5-1 and TRBJ2-5): KAGVTQTPRYLIKTRGQQVTLSCSPISGHRSVSWYQQTPGQGLQFLFEYFSETQRNKGNFPGRFSGRQFSNSRSEMNVSTLELGDSALYLCASSLSGSLDETQYFGPGTRLLVL.

The chain combines TRBV28 with TRBJ1-4, with TRBD1 matching 7 bases. Unmatched junction bases numbered 9, after V lost 4 bases and J lost 7 bases. CDR3 length: 15 amino acids. Germline V gene sequence: CDR1 MDHEN, CDR2 SYDVKM. In DNA form, the CDR3 reads TGTGCCAGCAGTTGGGGGGCAGGGGGGATTGAAAAACTGTTTTTT. Translation: CASSWGAGGIEKLFF.

The chain combines TRBV2 with TRBJ1-3; maybe TRBD1 (5 bases). Germline assignment: CDR1 SNHLY and CDR2 FYNNEI. Trimming pared 10 bases from V and 3 bases from J, leaving 7 bases between. CDR3 length: 11 amino acids. Here the CDR3 reads CATQGGNTIYF. The CDR3, as DNA: TGTGCCACCCAGGGTGGAAACACCATATATTTT. Filled out from reference TRBV2 and TRBJ1-3, the complete variable domain reads EPEVTQTPSHQVTQMGQEVILRCVPISNHLYFYWYRQILGQKVEFLVSFYNNEISEKSEIFDDQFSVERPDGSNFTLKIRSTKLEDSAMYFCATQGGNTIYFGEGSWLTVV.

This chain uses TRBV27 with TRBJ2-1, with 9 bases that match TRBD2. The CDR3 spans 17 residues. In germline, CDR1 is MNHEY, CDR2 SMNVEV (reference sequence). V trimming: 5 bases; J trimming: 9 bases; junction bases outside the gene matches: 17. The CDR3 loop is CASSRSGGSGRHGEQFF. DNA of the CDR3: TGTGCCAGCAGTCGTAGCGGGGGCTCCGGGAGACACGGTGAGCAGTTCTTC.

This clone came up a few times. V gene TRBV13 combines with J gene TRBJ2-7, with 9 nucleotides matching TRBD1. Per the germline V gene, CDR1 is PRHDT and CDR2 is FYEKMQ (reference sequence). After removal of 3 bases from V and 3 bases from J, the junction contained 3 bases not matched to a gene. The CDR3 has 14 residues. The CDR3 reads CASSLGQGDYEQYF. CDR3 DNA sequence: TGTGCCAGCAGCTTGGGACAGGGTGACTACGAGCAGTACTTC.

The chain couples TRBV19 to TRBJ1-1; possible D gene TRBD1, 6 bases. CDR3 length: 14 amino acids. The V end lost 3 bases, the J end lost 4 bases, and 12 bases lay between the germline ends. CDR1 is LNHDA, CDR2 SQIVND, per germline (reference sequence). CDR3 in amino acids: CASSMDSGTTEAFF. For the CDR3, the DNA is TGTGCCAGTAGTATGGACAGTGGGACCACTGAAGCTTTCTTT.

This sequence joins TRBV14 and TRBJ2-3; 12 positions match TRBD2. CDR3 length equals 17 residues. With V trimmed by 4 bases and J by 2 bases, 7 bases remained unmatched. Germline CDR1 is SGHDN and CDR2 is FVKESK. The CDR3 here is CASSPSTSGGPTDTQYF. CDR3 nucleotide sequence: TGTGCCAGCAGCCCCTCGACTAGCGGGGGCCCCACAGATACGCAGTATTTT. The full variable domain, its missing parts supplied by reference TRBV14 and TRBJ2-3, is EAGVTQFPSHSVIEKGQTVTLRCDPISGHDNLYWYRRVMGKEIKFLLHFVKESKQDESGMPNNRFLAERTGGTYSTLKVQPAELEDSGVYFCASSPSTSGGPTDTQYFGPGTRLTVL.

V gene TRBV13 combines with J gene TRBJ2-7; tentative D call: TRBD2 (5 bases). The CDR3 is 13 amino acids. Looked up from germline, CDR1 is PRHDT and CDR2 is FYEKMQ (reference sequence). With 5 bases removed from V and 6 bases from J, the gap between germline ends came to 14 bases. The CDR3 is CASSPRGSSEQYF. Written as DNA, the CDR3 is TGTGCCAGCAGCCCTCGGGGTTCGTCCGAGCAGTACTTC.

The genes are TRBV4-1 and TRBJ1-1, with 11 bases fitting TRBD1. This CDR3 is built from 18 residues. Trimming cost V 5 bases and J 1 base; bases outside gene matches: 12. Per germline, CDR1 MGHRA and CDR2 YSYEKL. In DNA, the CDR3 is TGCGCCAGCAGCTCCCGGGACAGGGGGTTTGCTGCGAACACTGAAGCTTTCTTT. As protein: CASSSRDRGFAANTEAFF.

The rearrangement links TRBV14 to TRBJ1-2; tentative D call: TRBD1 (5 bases). The V gene's germline CDR1 is SGHDN and CDR2 FVKESK. V lost 2 bases and J 4 bases, leaving 11 bases between the germline ends. The CDR3 is made up of 14 amino acids. CDR3 loop: CASSQLKGPYGYTF. DNA for the CDR3: TGTGCCAGCAGCCAACTCAAGGGGCCCTATGGCTACACCTTC. Variable domain in full (rest from reference TRBV14 and TRBJ1-2): EAGVTQFPSHSVIEKGQTVTLRCDPISGHDNLYWYRRVMGKEIKFLLHFVKESKQDESGMPNNRFLAERTGGTYSTLKVQPAELEDSGVYFCASSQLKGPYGYTFGSGTRLTVV.

V usage is TRBV6-5 and J usage is TRBJ1-2; 7 bases are shared with TRBD1. Germline V gene sequence: CDR1 MNHEY, CDR2 SVGAGI. The CDR3 length is 13 residues. V was pared by 7 bases and J by 1 base, with 3 bases of the junction left unmatched. CDR3 DNA sequence: TGTGCCAGCACCGGGACAGATAACTATGGCTACACCTTC. Protein product: CASTGTDNYGYTF.

The V gene is TRBV4-2, the J gene TRBJ1-5, with a possible D match to TRBD1 (6 bases). This CDR3 has 18 amino acids. Trimming cost V 1 base and J 3 bases, with 19 bases left between them. Per the germline V gene, CDR1 is LGHNA and CDR2 is YNFKEQ. The CDR3 region is CASSQGSGGARHNQPQHF. The CDR3 region has the DNA TGTGCCAGCAGCCAAGGGTCGGGGGGCGCCCGGCACAATCAGCCCCAGCATTTT.

This sequence joins TRBV11-3 and TRBJ2-7; the D gene is possibly TRBD2 (6 bases). V lost 7 bases and J lost 6, with 13 bases in between. This CDR3 has 12 amino acids. Germline CDR1 is SGHNT and CDR2 is YENEEA. This CDR3 is CASNRREVEQYF. In DNA, the CDR3 is TGTGCCAGCAATCGCAGGGAGGTCGAGCAGTACTTC. Together with reference TRBV11-3 and TRBJ2-7, the CDR3 gives the full variable domain: EAGVVQSPRYKIIEKKQPVAFWCNPISGHNTLYWYLQNLGQGPELLIRYENEEAVDDSQLPKDRFSAERLKGVDSTLKIQPAELGDSAVYLCASNRREVEQYFGPGTRLTVT.

This chain connects TRBV19 to TRBJ2-3; 14 nucleotides match TRBD2. The CDR3 is made up of 17 amino acids. V shed 5 bases and J 8 bases; nucleotides not matched to a gene: 12. Germline V lookup: CDR1 LNHDA, CDR2 SQIVND (reference sequence). The CDR3 region has the DNA TGTGCCAGTAGTGTTCACCAGGGACTAGCGGGGGCCGGTACGCAGTATTTT. Amino acid sequence: CASSVHQGLAGAGTQYF.

CDR3 in DNA: TGTGCCAGCAGCCAGTCACAGGGACCTATGAGCAATCAGCCCCAGCATTTT. It codes for CASSQSQGPMSNQPQHF. The gene calls are TRBV2 and TRBJ1-5, with D possibly TRBD1 on 6 matching bases. The CDR3 length is 17 residues. The germline V and J ends were trimmed by 6 bases and 1 base, with 19 bases remaining between them. Germline CDR1 is SNHLY and CDR2 is FYNNEI.

The chain carries TRBV3-1 (or the pseudogene TRBV3-2) and TRBJ2-3; D perhaps matches TRBD1 (6 bases). V was cut by 0 bases and J by 8 bases, with 15 bases left in between. Germline V lookup: CDR1 LGHDT, CDR2 YNNKEL (reference sequence). CDR3 length: 15 residues. The CDR3: CASSQDSTGRGTQYF. CDR3 coding DNA: TGTGCCAGCAGCCAAGATTCGACAGGTAGGGGTACGCAGTATTTT.